This TCR beta chain is drawn from a study of T cell responses to AZD1222 COVID-19 vaccine. Regarding the study as a whole: Along spike, vaccine-associated CD4 TCRs were found throughout, with dominance at 160-218 and 743-854. Among the donors, most were white British and more were female, and clonal diversity was possibly underestimated.

The table came from immunoSEQ multiplex PCR; TCRdb's copy has only in-frame clones and leaves some out. The sample records 70,000 or so clones, over 60% being singletons. As regards this clone: No antigen is known for it.

From germline, CDR1 is SGDLS and CDR2 YYNGEE. V was cut by 1 base and J by 5 bases, with 10 bases left in between. CDR3 length: 14 amino acids. The material sequenced was peripheral blood, taken on day 0 of AZD1222 vaccination. This TCR was recovered from an adult in good health. V is TRBV9 and J is TRBJ2-1; a possible D gene is TRBD1 (6 bases). The CDR3 region has the DNA TGTGCCAGCAGCGTAACTCAGGGGCACAATGAGCAGTTCTTC. As protein: CASSVTQGHNEQFF.